The 27 T cell receptor beta chains listed next were all sequenced from one sample in a study of blood T cell repertoires in COVID-19. This table comes from immunoSEQ multiplex PCR, and its TCRdb copy is limited to in-frame clones, with some not included. Counted here are 200,000 to 300,000 clones, 70% to 90% occurring once; the ten biggest clones make up over 1.5%. The specimen sequenced was PBMCs or T cells enriched from blood (not recorded which). The receptor set was obtained from a man aged 40-55 years who had recovered from COVID-19.

V is TRBV10-3 and J is TRBJ2-7; no clear D. Germline V gene lookup returns CDR1 ENHRY and CDR2 SYGVKD. V was pared by 3 bases and J by 0 bases, with 9 bases between. The CDR3 consists of 14 residues. The chain's CDR3 is CAISDFRNSYEQYF. In DNA form, the CDR3 reads TGTGCCATCAGTGATTTCAGGAACTCCTACGAGCAGTACTTC.

CDR3 region: CASSYTLAGGEQYF. In DNA, the CDR3 is TGTGCCAGCAGTTATACACTAGCGGGAGGAGAGCAGTACTTC. The rearrangement links TRBV6-6 to TRBJ2-7; 12 bases agree with TRBD2. After removal of 3 bases from V and 7 bases from J, the junction contained 4 bases not matched to a gene. The CDR3 has 14 amino acids. Germline loops: CDR1 MNHNY, CDR2 SVGAGI (reference sequence).

CDR3 residues: CASRWEGTGGYTF. The CDR3 nucleotides read TGTGCCAGCAGATGGGAGGGAACCGGTGGCTACACCTTC. The chain joins TRBV25-1 to TRBJ1-2, with unresolved D. The V end was cut by 6 bases, the J end by 7 bases, with 15 bases between. The CDR3 has 13 residues. CDR1 is MGHDK, CDR2 SYGVNS, per germline.

V is TRBV7-9 and J is TRBJ2-1; possible D gene TRBD2, 6 bases. Germline CDR1 SEHNR, CDR2 FQNEAQ (reference sequence). V shed 5 bases and J shed 3 bases, with 17 bases lying between them. This CDR3 is built from 16 residues. In DNA, the CDR3 is TGTGCCAGCAGCAACTCCCGGGACTCCGACTACAATGAGCAGTTCTTC. Encoded protein: CASSNSRDSDYNEQFF.

This clone has a single count. The chain has TRBV5-1 and TRBJ2-3; 8 nucleotides agree with TRBD2. Germline trimming cut 8 bases from V and 3 bases from J; bases unmatched to any gene: 5. The CDR3 covers 13 residues. Germline V CDR1 and CDR2: SGHRS, YFSETQ. CDR3 sequence reads: CASSGLGTDTQYF. DNA for the CDR3: TGCGCCAGTTCGGGACTAGGTACAGATACGCAGTATTTT. Full variable domain (rest looked up from reference TRBV5-1 and TRBJ2-3): KAGVTQTPRYLIKTRGQQVTLSCSPISGHRSVSWYQQTPGQGLQFLFEYFSETQRNKGNFPGRFSGRQFSNSRSEMNVSTLELGDSALYLCASSGLGTDTQYFGPGTRLTVL.

This chain connects TRBV3-1 (or the pseudogene TRBV3-2) to TRBJ2-7; 7 bases map to TRBD2. The CDR3 runs 15 residues. Germline V lookup: CDR1 LGHDT, CDR2 YNNKEL (reference sequence). The V segment lost 0 bases and the J segment 1 base; nucleotides outside the gene matches: 3. The CDR3 protein is CASSQEGLLSYEQYF. CDR3 DNA: TGTGCCAGCAGCCAAGAGGGACTATTGTCCTACGAGCAGTACTTC.

The rearrangement joins TRBV7-9 to TRBJ2-1; no firm D call. Between the trimmed V and J ends, which lost 2 bases and 6 bases, there was a span of 17 bases. CDR3 length: 16 residues. CDR1 is SEHNR and CDR2 is FQNEAQ in the germline V gene (reference sequence). The chain's CDR3 is CASSLRLSEIGNEQFF. The CDR3 DNA reads as TGTGCCAGCAGCTTAAGATTGTCGGAGATAGGCAATGAGCAGTTCTTC.

The J gene is TRBJ2-1, the V gene TRBV30; 11 bases are a match to TRBD1. CDR1 and CDR2 (germline): GTSNPN, SVGIG (reference sequence). Unmatched junction bases numbered 2, after V lost 1 base and J lost 6 bases. CDR3 length equals 14 residues. The CDR3 sequence is CAWSAGTGGNEQFF. The CDR3 nucleotides read TGTGCCTGGAGTGCAGGGACAGGGGGCAATGAGCAGTTCTTC.

This clone was seen more than once but under ten times. The chain employs TRBV14 and TRBJ1-2; 9 bases line up with TRBD1. The CDR3 consists of 17 residues. Germline CDR1 SGHDN, CDR2 FVKESK. V shed 1 base and J 3 bases; nucleotides not matched to a gene: 9. The DNA of the CDR3 is TGTGCCAGCAGCCAAGGATTACAGGGGGCGCGCGACTATGGCTACACCTTC. Translation: CASSQGLQGARDYGYTF.

The chain is built from TRBV6-5 and TRBJ2-7, with 11 bases lining up with TRBD1. The CDR3 is 13 residues long. CDR1 and CDR2 (germline): MNHEY, SVGAGI. With 6 bases clipped from V and 4 bases from J, the junction kept 2 bases outside the gene matches. The CDR3 DNA sequence: TGTGCCAGCAGAGGGACAGGGGGTTACGAGCAGTACTTC. It specifies CASRGTGGYEQYF.

The rearrangement uses TRBV6-1 and TRBJ2-3, with D tentatively TRBD2 (6 bases). CDR1 MNHNS and CDR2 SASEGT come from the germline V gene. The CDR3 has 15 residues. V gave up 3 bases and J gave up 0 bases, with 10 bases separating them. The CDR3: CASSDTGTSTDTQYF. The CDR3 region has the DNA TGTGCCAGCAGTGACACCGGGACTAGCACAGATACGCAGTATTTT.

This clone was found a few times. The chain carries TRBV18 and TRBJ2-1; the D gene is possibly TRBD2 (6 bases). Germline CDR1 KGHSH, CDR2 LQKENI. The germline V and J ends were trimmed by 3 bases and 0 bases, with 12 bases remaining between them. The CDR3 extends over 16 amino acids. The CDR3 DNA follows: TGTGCCAGCTCACCGCCTGAGCGGGTCTCCTACAATGAGCAGTTCTTC. The encoded protein is CASSPPERVSYNEQFF.

The sample holds many counts of this clone. The chain has TRBV2 and TRBJ1-5; 7 bases agree with TRBD1. The ends lost 3 bases at V and 11 bases at J; junction bases unmatched: 13. Germline loops: CDR1 SNHLY, CDR2 FYNNEI. This CDR3 has 15 amino acids. CDR3 nucleotide sequence: TGTGCCAGCAGTGAGTGGGACAGCACCCAAGGGACCCAGCATTTT. It specifies CASSEWDSTQGTQHF.

The rearrangement joins TRBV5-5 to TRBJ1-2; D is ambiguous. The V end lost 7 bases, the J end lost 4 bases, and 17 bases lay between the germline ends. From germline, CDR1 is SGHKS and CDR2 YYEKEE (reference sequence). The CDR3 runs 14 residues. The CDR3 region is CASRTFQELYGYTF. In nucleotides, the CDR3 is TGTGCCAGCCGAACGTTTCAGGAACTCTATGGCTACACCTTC.

This chain links TRBV9 with TRBJ1-5; D is unresolved. The germline V gene has CDR1 SGDLS and CDR2 YYNGEE. The CDR3 loop spans 13 amino acids. V lost 3 bases to trimming and J lost 5 bases, with 9 bases between them. The CDR3 spells CASSAEGDQPQHF. CDR3 DNA: TGTGCCAGCAGCGCCGAGGGTGATCAGCCCCAGCATTTT.

This rearrangement joins TRBV27 to TRBJ2-7; 15 nucleotides match TRBD2. This CDR3 comprises 22 residues. The junction had 18 bases not matched to a gene; V was cut back by 0 bases and J by 3 bases. CDR1 and CDR2 (germline): MNHEY, SMNVEV (reference sequence). CDR3 residues: CASSLSSTPRTSGRALDYEQYF. The CDR3 DNA sequence: TGTGCCAGCAGTTTATCATCTACCCCTCGGACTAGCGGGAGGGCCCTCGACTACGAGCAGTACTTC.

This chain uses TRBV19 with TRBJ2-3; possibly TRBD2 for D (5 bases). V shed 7 bases and J shed 1 base, with 12 bases lying between them. From germline, CDR1 is LNHDA and CDR2 SQIVND (reference sequence). This CDR3 comprises 14 residues. Here the CDR3 DNA reads TGTGCCAGTACCTGGGAGTTAGGCACAGATACGCAGTATTTT. Translated, it gives CASTWELGTDTQYF.

Worth noting for this clone: The junction differs from germline at one of its ends, possibly a read error. The chain employs TRBV28 and TRBJ2-3; 8 bases map to TRBD2. The CDR3 is 16 amino acids. From germline, CDR1 is MDHEN and CDR2 SYDVKM. CDR3 region: CASSSPAGGPTYTQYF. As DNA, the CDR3 is TGTGCCAGCAGTTCCCCCGCGGGAGGCCCCACATATACGCAGTATTTT.

V gene TRBV4-1 combines with J gene TRBJ2-5; D is perhaps TRBD2 (6 bases). The CDR3 totals 17 residues. Germline V CDR1 and CDR2: MGHRA, YSYEKL. V was cut by 4 bases and J by 3 bases, with 21 bases left in between. The CDR3 bases are TGCGCCAGCAGCCCCTTTCCGGGGGTTCATCGGGAAGAGACCCAGTACTTC. It is translated as CASSPFPGVHREETQYF.

The chain recombines TRBV13 with TRBJ2-1; 11 positions agree with TRBD2. The J segment lost 5 bases and the V segment lost 0 bases, leaving 9 bases of the junction unmatched. Germline CDR1 and CDR2: PRHDT and FYEKMQ (reference sequence). This CDR3 spans 18 amino acids. In nucleotides, the CDR3 is TGTGCCAGCAGCTTAGGCTGGGAGACTAGCGGGGTAAACAATGAGCAGTTCTTC. It specifies CASSLGWETSGVNNEQFF.

This chain connects TRBV5-1 to TRBJ1-5; D is uncertain. V shed 4 bases and J shed 8 bases, with 10 bases lying between them. The CDR3 has 12 amino acids. Germline loops: CDR1 SGHRS, CDR2 YFSETQ. The chain's CDR3 is CASSATGEPQHF. The DNA of the CDR3 is TGCGCCAGCAGCGCTACTGGAGAGCCCCAGCATTTT.

J is TRBJ2-7 and V is TRBV12-3 or TRBV12-4, with 10 bases that match TRBD1. CDR3 length: 13 amino acids. J lost 7 bases, V lost 0 bases, and 0 bases had no gene match. CDR3 coding DNA: TGTGCCAGCAGTTTAGCGGACAGGGGGGAGCAGTACTTC. Translation: CASSLADRGEQYF.

The chain recombines TRBV4-1 with TRBJ2-7, with TRBD2 identical over 10 bases. This CDR3 region has 17 residues. V dropped 1 base and J dropped 0; count of bases not matched to a gene: 6. Germline V gene lookup returns CDR1 MGHRA and CDR2 YSYEKL. CDR3: CASSQAQLAGTSYEQYF. The CDR3 DNA is TGCGCCAGCAGCCAAGCACAACTAGCGGGGACCTCCTACGAGCAGTACTTC.

The chain couples TRBV7-3 to TRBJ2-1; 8 nucleotides match TRBD2. V gave up 5 bases and J gave up 6 bases; unmatched junction bases: 9. The germline gives CDR1 SGHTA, CDR2 FQGTGA. This CDR3 is built from 15 residues. CDR3 DNA sequence: TGTGCCAGCAGCCGCGCGGGAGGAGGTTTCAATGAGCAGTTCTTC. Translated, it gives CASSRAGGGFNEQFF.

The J gene is TRBJ1-1, the V gene TRBV2; D remains ambiguous. The CDR3 spans 14 residues. Germline V gene lookup returns CDR1 SNHLY and CDR2 FYNNEI. With 6 bases removed from V and 1 base from J, the gap between germline ends came to 12 bases. The CDR3 region is CASRDRESNTEAFF. Written as DNA, the CDR3 is TGTGCCAGCAGGGACCGGGAATCGAACACTGAAGCTTTCTTT. Together with reference TRBV2 and TRBJ1-1, the CDR3 gives the full variable domain: EPEVTQTPSHQVTQMGQEVILRCVPISNHLYFYWYRQILGQKVEFLVSFYNNEISEKSEIFDDQFSVERPDGSNFTLKIRSTKLEDSAMYFCASRDRESNTEAFFGQGTRLTVV.

The chain links TRBV4-1 to TRBJ1-6, with D possibly being TRBD1 (6 bases). This CDR3 has 14 amino acids. V gave up 3 bases and J gave up 10 bases, with 13 bases separating them. From germline, CDR1 is MGHRA and CDR2 YSYEKL. This CDR3 is CASSHSGDGSPLHF. For the CDR3, the DNA is TGCGCCAGCAGCCACTCAGGGGATGGATCACCCCTCCACTTT.

V and J are TRBV19 and TRBJ1-2, with 7 bases that match TRBD1. Unmatched junction bases numbered 7, after V lost 6 bases and J lost 3 bases. This CDR3 region has 14 residues. Looked up from germline, CDR1 is LNHDA and CDR2 is SQIVND (reference sequence). The DNA for the CDR3 is TGTGCCAGTAGGATACAGGGGATTGACTATGGCTACACCTTC. This sequence encodes CASRIQGIDYGYTF.